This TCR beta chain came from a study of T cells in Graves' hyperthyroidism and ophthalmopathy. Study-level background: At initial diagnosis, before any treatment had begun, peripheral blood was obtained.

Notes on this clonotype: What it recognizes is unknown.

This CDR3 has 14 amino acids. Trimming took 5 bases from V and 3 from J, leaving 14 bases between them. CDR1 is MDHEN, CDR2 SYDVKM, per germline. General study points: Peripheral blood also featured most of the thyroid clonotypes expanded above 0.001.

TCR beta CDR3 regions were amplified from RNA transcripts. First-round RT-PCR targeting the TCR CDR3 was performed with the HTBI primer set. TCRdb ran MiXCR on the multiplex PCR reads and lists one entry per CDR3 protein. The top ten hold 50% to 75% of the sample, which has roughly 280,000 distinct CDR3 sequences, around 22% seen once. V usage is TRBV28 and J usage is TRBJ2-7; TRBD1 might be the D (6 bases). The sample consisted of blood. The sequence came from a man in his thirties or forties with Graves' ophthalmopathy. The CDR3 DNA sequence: TGTGCCAGCAGTCTCACAGGGACCTACTACGAGCAGTACTTC. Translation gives CASSLTGTYYEQYF.